The rows below give T cell receptor beta chains drawn from one sample of a study of blood T cell repertoires in COVID-19. Generated by immunoSEQ multiplex PCR, the TCRdb table keeps only in-frame clones and is missing some. The sample gives about 210,000 clones, roughly 82% of which show up once; 2% to 2.5% is in the top ten. The sequenced sample was peripheral blood. These TCRs come from a man in his forties or fifties who had recovered from COVID-19. Each CDR3 is given with its conserved first and last residue. Fields, in order: D gene, J gene, clone size, V gene, CDR3 DNA, CDR3 protein. The D gene is left open where the match is weak. Rows may omit the clone size; those that give it use once, few, many or a size class.

NA TRBJ1-2 NA TRBV7-2 TGTGCCAGCAGCTTAGCGGAAATTAGACAGTCCTATGGCTACACCTTC CASSLAEIRQSYGYTF
NA TRBJ1-3 NA TRBV9 TGTGCCAGCAGCCTACAAACAGGCTCTGGAAACACCATATATTTT CASSLQTGSGNTIYF
TRBD1 TRBJ2-2 NA TRBV5-6 TGTGCCAGCAGCTTGTATGGGACAGGGGGAAACACCGGGGAGCTGTTTTTT CASSLYGTGGNTGELFF
TRBD1 TRBJ1-1 NA TRBV2 TGTGCCAGCAGTGAAGCCGCAGGGGGTGGGACTGAAGCTTTCTTT CASSEAAGGGTEAFF
NA TRBJ2-2 NA TRBV18 TGTGCCAGCTCACCGAAAGAGCGCGCCAGATTCGGGGAGCTGTTTTTT CASSPKERARFGELFF
TRBD2 TRBJ2-3 NA TRBV2 TGTGCCAGCAGTGTCGATAGCGGGGGGGCCACAGATACGCAGTATTTT CASSVDSGGATDTQYF
TRBD2 TRBJ2-3 NA TRBV15 TGTGCCACCAGCAGGGGACTAGCGCCCACAGATACGCAGTATTTT CATSRGLAPTDTQYF
NA TRBJ1-2 few TRBV10-3 TGTGCCATCAAGAACAGGGAGTTCGGTGGCTACACCTTC CAIKNREFGGYTF
NA TRBJ1-2 NA TRBV19 TGTGCCAGTAGCGACGTACAGTTTAACTATGGCTACACCTTC CASSDVQFNYGYTF
TRBD1 TRBJ2-7 few TRBV14 TGTGCCAGCAGCGAACAGGGGGACGAGCAGTACTTC CASSEQGDEQYF
TRBD1 TRBJ2-5 NA TRBV27 TGTGCCAGCAGTTTAACCGGACAGGGGCCCATCGGGGAGACCCAGTACTTC CASSLTGQGPIGETQYF
NA TRBJ1-1 NA TRBV18 TGTGCCAGCTCAGCCAGGGTCGTGGCTGAAGCTTTCTTT CASSARVVAEAFF
TRBD1 TRBJ1-5 NA TRBV2 TGTGCCAGCAGTGACTATGGACAGGCTCAGCCCCAGCATTTT CASSDYGQAQPQHF
TRBD1 TRBJ1-5 many TRBV9 TGTGCCAGCAGCGTAACAGGGGACATTGAGCCCCAGCATTTT CASSVTGDIEPQHF
NA TRBJ2-6 NA TRBV27 TGTGCCAGCAGTTTGATCGGCTCTGGGGCCAACGTCCTGACTTTC CASSLIGSGANVLTF
NA TRBJ1-5 NA TRBV9 TGTGCCAGCAGCGCAAGCGGGTCATCGAATCAGCCCCAGCATTTT CASSASGSSNQPQHF
TRBD2 TRBJ2-1 NA TRBV19 TGTGCCAGTAGTAGGGGGGAGGGGTACAATGAGCAGTTCTTC CASSRGEGYNEQFF
TRBD1 TRBJ1-1 once TRBV5-1 TGCGCCAGCAGCTTTTCCCCGACAGGGGGGAACACTGAAGCTTTCTTT CASSFSPTGGNTEAFF
TRBD1 TRBJ1-2 NA TRBV4-3 TGCGCCAGCAGCCCAACCGGGACAGGGAGGGACTATGGCTACACCTTC CASSPTGTGRDYGYTF
NA TRBJ1-3 NA TRBV19 TGTGCCAGTAGACCGGGACTCACGAGCTCTGGAAACACCATATATTTT CASRPGLTSSGNTIYF
TRBD1 TRBJ1-2 NA TRBV5-1 TGCGCCAGCAGATCCGGGACAGGGGGTGGCTACACCTTC CASRSGTGGGYTF
TRBD1 TRBJ1-6 NA TRBV7-9 TGTGCCAGCGGACAGGGGGATTCACCCCTCCACTTT CASGQGDSPLHF
NA TRBJ2-7 NA TRBV4-3 TGCGCCAGCAGCCAACAGTTGACAGCTGAAGGTTACGAGCAGTACTTC CASSQQLTAEGYEQYF
TRBD2 TRBJ2-1 NA TRBV5-1 TGCGCCAGCAGCCCCGGACTAGCGGGGCCATACAATGAGCAGTTCTTC CASSPGLAGPYNEQFF
NA TRBJ2-3 NA TRBV16 TGTGCCAGCAGCCAATCAGTGGGCAGGGGAACAGATACGCAGTATTTT CASSQSVGRGTDTQYF
NA TRBJ1-2 NA TRBV9 TGTGCCAGCAGCGGGACGGACCAAGGGGGCTATGGCTACACCTTC CASSGTDQGGYGYTF